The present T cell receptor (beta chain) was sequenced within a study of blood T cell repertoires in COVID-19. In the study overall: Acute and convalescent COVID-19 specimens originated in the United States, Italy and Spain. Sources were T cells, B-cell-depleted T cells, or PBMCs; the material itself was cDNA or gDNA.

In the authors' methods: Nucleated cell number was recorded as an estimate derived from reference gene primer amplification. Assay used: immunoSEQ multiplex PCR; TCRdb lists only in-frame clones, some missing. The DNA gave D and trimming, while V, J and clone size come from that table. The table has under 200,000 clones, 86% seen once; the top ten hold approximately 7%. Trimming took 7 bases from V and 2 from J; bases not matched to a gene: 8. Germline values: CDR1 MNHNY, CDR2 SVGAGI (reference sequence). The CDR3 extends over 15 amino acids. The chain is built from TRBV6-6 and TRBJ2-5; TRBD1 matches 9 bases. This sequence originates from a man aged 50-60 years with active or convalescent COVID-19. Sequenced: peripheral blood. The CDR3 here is CASNPGTGTQETQYF. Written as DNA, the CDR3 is TGTGCCAGCAACCCGGGGACAGGGACACAAGAGACCCAGTACTTC.